The rows below give T cell receptor beta chains drawn from one sample of a study of T cell repertoires in cytomegalovirus infection. Their specific antigens are unknown. TCRdb reprocessed the reads with MiXCR, giving one entry per CDR3 protein. The table shows 90,000 to 110,000 distinct CDR3 sequences, with around 31% occurring only once. The source was CD8+ T cells from cultured PBMCs, collected from culture after CMV antigen stimulation. The receptors here all came from a human donor in good health (CMV status not recorded). Some clones in this sample may be carry-over from other donors' samples. CDR3s include the opening cysteine and the closing phenylalanine or tryptophan. D genes are given only for firm matches. The listing skips clone size in some rows; elsewhere it reads once, few, many or a size class.

abundance: once
j_gene: TRBJ1-4
d_gene: TRBD1
v_gene: TRBV14
CDR3nt: TGTGCCAGCAGCCAGCCGGCGACAGGGGGAGGCGAAAAACTGTTTTTT
CDR3aa: CASSQPATGGGEKLFF

abundance: few
j_gene: TRBJ2-3
d_gene: .
v_gene: TRBV4-1
CDR3nt: TGCGCCAGCAGCCAATCTCTTTTGGACAAAGATACGCAGTATTTT
CDR3aa: CASSQSLLDKDTQYF

abundance: .
j_gene: TRBJ2-7
d_gene: .
v_gene: TRBV7-9
CDR3nt: TGTGCCAGCAGCTTAGACCCTTTCTACGAGCAGTACTTC
CDR3aa: CASSLDPFYEQYF

abundance: .
j_gene: TRBJ1-1
d_gene: TRBD1
v_gene: TRBV6-2/TRBV6-3
CDR3nt: TGTGCCAGCAGTATTAACCCAACAGGGGCTACTGAAGCTTTCTTT
CDR3aa: CASSINPTGATEAFF

abundance: many
j_gene: TRBJ2-7
d_gene: TRBD2
v_gene: TRBV12-3/TRBV12-4
CDR3nt: TGTGCCAGCAGTCGACTAGCGGAGAGCTCCTACGAGCAGTACTTC
CDR3aa: CASSRLAESSYEQYF

abundance: few
j_gene: TRBJ2-1
d_gene: .
v_gene: TRBV24-1
CDR3nt: TGTGCCACCAGCGATTTGCTGTGGGGGGACAATGAGCAGTTCTTC
CDR3aa: CATSDLLWGDNEQFF

abundance: few
j_gene: TRBJ1-1
d_gene: .
v_gene: TRBV4-1
CDR3nt: TGCGCCAGCAGCCAAGATTCGTTAGAAGCTTTCTTT
CDR3aa: CASSQDSLEAFF

abundance: .
j_gene: TRBJ1-2
d_gene: .
v_gene: TRBV15
CDR3nt: TGTGCCACCAGCAGAGATATGGATCGGGACTATGGCTACACCTTC
CDR3aa: CATSRDMDRDYGYTF

abundance: .
j_gene: TRBJ1-2
d_gene: TRBD1
v_gene: TRBV6-1
CDR3nt: TGTGCCAGCAGCGCGGACAGGGGGGGATACTATGGCTACACCTTC
CDR3aa: CASSADRGGYYGYTF

abundance: many
j_gene: TRBJ2-3
d_gene: .
v_gene: TRBV29-1
CDR3nt: TGCAGCGTTGAACAAGGGGGGGTTACAGATACGCAGTATTTT
CDR3aa: CSVEQGGVTDTQYF

abundance: once
j_gene: TRBJ1-1
d_gene: TRBD1
v_gene: TRBV10-3
CDR3nt: TGTGCCATCAGTGCCCTAATCGGACAGGGAGGCACTGAAGCTTTCTTT
CDR3aa: CAISALIGQGGTEAFF

abundance: few
j_gene: TRBJ2-1
d_gene: TRBD1
v_gene: TRBV24-1
CDR3nt: TGTGCCACCAGCCCTGGGACAGGCCGTCTACTATCCTCCTACAATGAGCAGTTCTTC
CDR3aa: CATSPGTGRLLSSYNEQFF

abundance: few
j_gene: TRBJ1-5
d_gene: .
v_gene: TRBV19
CDR3nt: TGTGCCAGTAGGGCCTGGGATCAGCCCCAGCATTTT
CDR3aa: CASRAWDQPQHF

abundance: .
j_gene: TRBJ1-1
d_gene: TRBD1
v_gene: TRBV11-1
CDR3nt: TGTGCCAGCAGCCGCGACAGGGGGCGAGGGAACACTGAAGCTTTCTTT
CDR3aa: CASSRDRGRGNTEAFF

abundance: few
j_gene: TRBJ1-5
d_gene: .
v_gene: TRBV27
CDR3nt: TGTGCCAGCAGTTTAGCCTCAGGGACCCAGCCCCAGCATTTT
CDR3aa: CASSLASGTQPQHF

abundance: once
j_gene: TRBJ2-2
d_gene: .
v_gene: TRBV2
CDR3nt: TGTGCCAGCAGTTCCGGGACCCCGCGGGGGGAGCTGTTTTTT
CDR3aa: CASSSGTPRGELFF

abundance: few
j_gene: TRBJ2-3
d_gene: TRBD2
v_gene: TRBV6-1
CDR3nt: TGTGCCAGCAGTGAAGGGCTAGCGGGGGGGCAGTATTTT
CDR3aa: CASSEGLAGGQYF

abundance: many
j_gene: TRBJ1-6
d_gene: TRBD1
v_gene: TRBV28
CDR3nt: TGTGCCAGCAGGATAAACAGGGGGCCGTATAATTCACCCCTCCACTTT
CDR3aa: CASRINRGPYNSPLHF

abundance: many
j_gene: TRBJ1-5
d_gene: .
v_gene: TRBV4-1
CDR3nt: TGCGCCAGCAGCCAAGAACTAATGAGCAATCAGCCCCAGCATTTT
CDR3aa: CASSQELMSNQPQHF

abundance: few
j_gene: TRBJ2-7
d_gene: .
v_gene: TRBV10-1
CDR3nt: TGCGCCAGCAGTGAGGGGCGAAGTTCGGGCTACGAGCAGTACTTC
CDR3aa: CASSEGRSSGYEQYF

abundance: .
j_gene: TRBJ2-7
d_gene: .
v_gene: TRBV2
CDR3nt: TGTGCCAGCAGCCTAGGACAGATTTCCTACGAGCAGTACTTC
CDR3aa: CASSLGQISYEQYF

abundance: .
j_gene: TRBJ2-2
d_gene: TRBD2
v_gene: TRBV4-1
CDR3nt: TGCGCCAGCGCCGGGACTAGCGGTTACGGGGAGCTGTTTTTT
CDR3aa: CASAGTSGYGELFF

abundance: .
j_gene: TRBJ2-5
d_gene: .
v_gene: TRBV3-1
CDR3nt: TGTGCCAGCAGCCAAGATCGCACTGGGACCCAGTACTTC
CDR3aa: CASSQDRTGTQYF

abundance: .
j_gene: TRBJ2-7
d_gene: TRBD1
v_gene: TRBV19
CDR3nt: TGTGCCAGTAGTATCGGCGGGACAGGGTATTCCTACGAGCAGTACTTC
CDR3aa: CASSIGGTGYSYEQYF

abundance: few
j_gene: TRBJ1-5
d_gene: TRBD1
v_gene: TRBV6-2/TRBV6-3
CDR3nt: TGTGCCAGCAGTTACCAGGCGGGACAGGGGGCTTACCAGCCCCAGCATTTT
CDR3aa: CASSYQAGQGAYQPQHF

abundance: many
j_gene: TRBJ2-3
d_gene: .
v_gene: TRBV24-1
CDR3nt: TGTGCCACCAGTGATGCTGCGACTCCAACAGATACGCAGTATTTT
CDR3aa: CATSDAATPTDTQYF

abundance: .
j_gene: TRBJ2-1
d_gene: TRBD2
v_gene: TRBV3-1
CDR3nt: TGTGCCAGCAGCCCGACTAGCGGGGGGCAGGACAATGAGCAGTTCTTC
CDR3aa: CASSPTSGGQDNEQFF

abundance: many
j_gene: TRBJ2-7
d_gene: TRBD2
v_gene: TRBV19
CDR3nt: TGTGCCAGTAGTATGGGAGGGAGTCGTAACGAGCAGTACTTC
CDR3aa: CASSMGGSRNEQYF

abundance: .
j_gene: TRBJ1-3
d_gene: .
v_gene: TRBV6-2/TRBV6-3
CDR3nt: TGTGCCAGCAGTTACCTTCCCGGAGACCCCTCTGGAAACACCATATATTTT
CDR3aa: CASSYLPGDPSGNTIYF

abundance: few
j_gene: TRBJ1-4
d_gene: .
v_gene: TRBV20-1
CDR3nt: TGCAGTGCCAGGACGGCTGCAACTAATGAAAAACTGTTTTTT
CDR3aa: CSARTAATNEKLFF

abundance: few
j_gene: TRBJ1-2
d_gene: TRBD1
v_gene: TRBV20-1
CDR3nt: TGCAGTGCCGGGGGACCGGACAGGGCCTATGGCTACACCTTC
CDR3aa: CSAGGPDRAYGYTF

abundance: few
j_gene: TRBJ2-1
d_gene: .
v_gene: TRBV6-6
CDR3nt: TGTGCCAGCAGTTACCCGTATGAGCAGTTCTTC
CDR3aa: CASSYPYEQFF

abundance: many
j_gene: TRBJ2-7
d_gene: .
v_gene: TRBV4-1
CDR3nt: TGCGCCAGCAGCTATACCGGGACGTCGCCCTACGAGCAGTACTTC
CDR3aa: CASSYTGTSPYEQYF

abundance: .
j_gene: TRBJ2-7
d_gene: TRBD1
v_gene: TRBV28
CDR3nt: TGTGCCAGCAACCCATTAGGGACAGGGGCCAACTACGAGCAGTACTTC
CDR3aa: CASNPLGTGANYEQYF

abundance: many
j_gene: TRBJ1-6
d_gene: .
v_gene: TRBV25-1
CDR3nt: TGTGCCAGCAGTCGCCAGGAGGATTCACCCCTCCACTTT
CDR3aa: CASSRQEDSPLHF

abundance: few
j_gene: TRBJ1-1
d_gene: TRBD1
v_gene: TRBV27
CDR3nt: TGTGCCAGCAGGTTATATACAGGGGACACTGAAGCTTTCTTT
CDR3aa: CASRLYTGDTEAFF

abundance: .
j_gene: TRBJ1-1
d_gene: .
v_gene: TRBV7-3
CDR3nt: TGTGCCAGCAGCTTATATCCGCTCCACAGGGCTGAAGCTTTCTTT
CDR3aa: CASSLYPLHRAEAFF

abundance: many
j_gene: TRBJ2-5
d_gene: .
v_gene: TRBV6-5
CDR3nt: TGTGCCAGCAGTTACTCGCGGCAGTATGTTCAAGAGACCCAGTACTTC
CDR3aa: CASSYSRQYVQETQYF

abundance: .
j_gene: TRBJ1-2
d_gene: TRBD1
v_gene: TRBV27
CDR3nt: TGTGCCAGCAGAATGGGGACAGGTCCCATCTATGGCTACACCTTC
CDR3aa: CASRMGTGPIYGYTF

abundance: .
j_gene: TRBJ2-7
d_gene: .
v_gene: TRBV4-2
CDR3nt: TGTGCCAGCAGCCAAGATCGAACTAGCCCTAACGAGCAGTACTTC
CDR3aa: CASSQDRTSPNEQYF

abundance: few
j_gene: TRBJ2-1
d_gene: .
v_gene: TRBV3-1
CDR3nt: TGTGCCAGCAGCTCAAAGGGGATTTTCTCCTACAATGAGCAGTTCTTC
CDR3aa: CASSSKGIFSYNEQFF

abundance: many
j_gene: TRBJ2-2
d_gene: .
v_gene: TRBV7-3
CDR3nt: TGTGCAAGCAGCTTATATCCCGAAACCTTAAACACCGGGGAGCTGTTTTTT
CDR3aa: CASSLYPETLNTGELFF

abundance: few
j_gene: TRBJ2-6
d_gene: .
v_gene: TRBV15
CDR3nt: TGTGCCACCAGCCCTCGAGGGACGCCAGGAGCTCTGGGGGCCAACGTCCTGACTTTC
CDR3aa: CATSPRGTPGALGANVLTF